These 32 T cell receptor beta chains came from one sample sequenced in a study of T cell responses to AZD1222 COVID-19 vaccine (dated by TCRdb to the early 2020s). Read against the paper, the sample's time point label means: baseline before first vaccination. Libraries were constructed by the immunoSEQ multiplex PCR assay. TCRdb retrieved this table from immuneACCESS and kept in-frame rearrangements only. Not all clones are present; in checked studies, unresolved V genes account for under half, and no reason is known for the remainder. This sample gives 150,000 to 200,000 clones in total; almost 90% of them show up just once. Over 4.5% of the sample lies in the top ten. Sequencing was performed on peripheral blood, taken on day 0 of AZD1222 vaccination. These receptor sequences come from an adult in good health.

The V call is TRBV4-3, the J call TRBJ2-2, with 13 bases matching TRBD2. V shed 7 bases and J 5 bases; nucleotides not matched to a gene: 7. The CDR3 length is 16 residues. In germline, CDR1 is LGHNA, CDR2 YSLEER. The CDR3 nucleotides read TGCGCCAGCAACGGACTAGCGGGAGTTGGAACCGGGGAGCTGTTTTTT. It specifies CASNGLAGVGTGELFF.

The J gene is TRBJ2-7, the V gene TRBV28, with D possibly matching TRBD2 (6 bases). CDR3 size: 14 residues. Germline V gene sequence: CDR1 MDHEN, CDR2 SYDVKM. Trimming took 7 bases from V and 0 from J, leaving 13 bases between them. The CDR3 sequence is CASTPGSSSYEQYF. For the CDR3, the DNA is TGTGCCAGCACCCCCGGGAGCAGCTCCTACGAGCAGTACTTC. Using reference TRBV28 and TRBJ2-7 for the parts outside the CDR3, the full variable domain is DVKVTQSSRYLVKRTGEKVFLECVQDMDHENMFWYRQDPGLGLRLIYFSYDVKMKEKGDIPEGYSVSREKKERFSLILESASTNQTSMYLCASTPGSSSYEQYFGPGTRLTVT.

The chain recombines TRBV29-1 with TRBJ1-2, with TRBD1 identical over 11 bases. The J segment lost 4 bases and the V segment lost 4 bases, leaving 8 bases of the junction unmatched. CDR1 is SQVTM and CDR2 is ANQGSEA in the germline V gene. The CDR3 loop spans 15 amino acids. CDR3 in amino acids: CSVVHTGTGGYGYTF. DNA for the CDR3: TGCAGCGTTGTTCACACCGGGACAGGGGGCTATGGCTACACCTTC.

This clone turned up a few times. The chain is built from TRBV5-6 and TRBJ1-3; D is unresolved. CDR3 length: 14 residues. Trimming cost V 4 bases and J 1 base, with 9 bases left between them. Germline V gene sequence: CDR1 SGHDT, CDR2 YYEEEE. CDR3 in amino acids: CASSRLRSGNTIYF. Written as DNA, the CDR3 is TGTGCCAGCAGCCGTCTTAGGTCTGGAAACACCATATATTTT.

The gene calls are TRBV6-2 or TRBV6-3 and TRBJ1-2, with D uncertain. The CDR3 spans 16 residues. Germline V CDR1 and CDR2: MNHEY, SVGEGT. The V and J ends lost 5 bases and 6 bases respectively, with 22 bases between them. CDR3 DNA sequence: TGTGCCAGCAGTATTTCGGAGGTGCCGACCATCGATGGCTACACCTTC. As protein: CASSISEVPTIDGYTF.

There are a few counts of this clone. The V and J genes are TRBV28 and TRBJ1-5; D possibly corresponds to TRBD1 (6 bases). The CDR3 has 12 amino acids. Germline CDR1 reads MDHEN; CDR2 reads SYDVKM. V was shortened by 4 bases and J by 9 bases, with 10 bases between the two germline ends. The CDR3 sequence: CASSSTGRPQHF. Here the CDR3 DNA reads TGTGCCAGCAGTTCAACAGGGCGGCCCCAGCATTTT.

Here the CDR3 DNA reads TGTGCCAGCAGCTATACAGGGGGCTATGGCTACACCTTC. Translating it yields CASSYTGGYGYTF. V usage is TRBV11-2 and J usage is TRBJ1-2; 8 bases line up with TRBD1. After removal of 4 bases from V and 4 bases from J, the junction contained 2 bases not matched to a gene. Germline loops: CDR1 SGHAT, CDR2 FQNNGV. This CDR3 contains 13 residues.

The chain joins TRBV6-5 to TRBJ2-7; TRBD2 might be the D (5 bases). Germline lookup yields CDR1 MNHEY and CDR2 SVGAGI. The CDR3 consists of 14 residues. V was pared by 5 bases and J by 0 bases, with 11 bases between. The CDR3 region has the DNA TGTGCCAGCAGTACCCTGGGGAGCTCCTACGAGCAGTACTTC. Amino acid sequence: CASSTLGSSYEQYF.

The sample holds one count of this clone. The rearrangement uses TRBV19 and TRBJ1-1; 9 bases are a match to TRBD1. After removal of 7 bases from V and 3 bases from J, the junction contained 6 bases not matched to a gene. Germline CDR1 LNHDA, CDR2 SQIVND (reference sequence). This CDR3 is 14 amino acids long. The CDR3 sequence is CASKSDRGYTEAFF. The CDR3 region has the DNA TGTGCCAGTAAATCGGACAGGGGATACACTGAAGCTTTCTTT.

In this sample, this clone turned up once. V gene TRBV9 combines with J gene TRBJ2-1; D may be TRBD1 or TRBD2 (5 bases each). The CDR3 length is 12 residues. The V and J ends lost 2 bases and 11 bases respectively, with 11 bases between them. CDR1 and CDR2 from the germline V gene are SGDLS and YYNGEE. This CDR3 reads CASSVGPYKQFF. CDR3 nucleotide sequence: TGTGCCAGCAGCGTGGGACCGTATAAGCAGTTCTTC.

The chain is built from TRBV7-9 and TRBJ2-3, with a weak D call TRBD2 (5 bases). The CDR3 runs to 15 residues. The germline gives CDR1 SEHNR, CDR2 FQNEAQ (reference sequence). Deletions cut 0 bases from V and 3 bases from J, with 10 bases between. The CDR3 DNA is TGTGCCAGCAGCTTAGCGGGAGTCGCAACAGATACGCAGTATTTT. Translation gives CASSLAGVATDTQYF.

The chain carries TRBV7-2 and TRBJ2-7; D is ambiguous. The ends were cut back, 5 bases at V and 2 bases at J, with 16 bases in the middle. There are 15 residues in the CDR3. Germline V gene data show CDR1 as SGHTA and CDR2 as FQGNSA. CDR3 protein: CASSRIGLKPYEQYF. The CDR3 nucleotides read TGTGCCAGCAGCCGTATAGGCCTTAAACCCTACGAGCAGTACTTC.

Only one count was recorded for this clone. V and J are TRBV5-1 and TRBJ1-1, with 9 bases fitting TRBD1. The CDR3 is 18 amino acids. Germline V CDR1 and CDR2: SGHRS, YFSETQ. The V and J ends lost 5 bases and 1 base, in that order; junction bases with no gene match: 15. In DNA, the CDR3 is TGCGCCAGCAGTCCCGGGACAGGGATGGGGCTTTGGAACACTGAAGCTTTCTTT. It specifies CASSPGTGMGLWNTEAFF.

The genes are TRBV6-5 and TRBJ1-4; D is uncertain. Trimming cost V 7 bases and J 7 bases, with 19 bases left between them. Germline values: CDR1 MNHEY, CDR2 SVGAGI. This CDR3 contains 15 residues. The CDR3, as DNA: TGTGCCAGCACTGCCCGGGGTACGGTGGTTGAAAAACTGTTTTTT. Its translation is CASTARGTVVEKLFF.

This clone was detected a few times. The V and J genes are TRBV24-1 and TRBJ1-2, with TRBD1 as a possible D gene (6 bases). This CDR3 has 14 residues. CDR1 is KGHDR, CDR2 SFDVKD, per germline. V was trimmed by 2 bases and J by 5 bases, leaving 11 bases between them. The CDR3 region is CATSDSGAPYGYTF. The CDR3 nucleotides read TGTGCCACCAGTGATTCGGGGGCCCCATATGGCTACACCTTC.

The chain recombines TRBV10-3 with TRBJ2-7; possibly TRBD1 or TRBD2 for D (5 bases each). This CDR3 is 14 amino acids long. CDR1 and CDR2 (germline): ENHRY, SYGVKD. The ends were cut back, 4 bases at V and 1 base at J, with 11 bases in the middle. The CDR3 DNA follows: TGTGCCATCAGTGGAGGGACGGATTCCTACGAGCAGTACTTC. Protein sequence: CAISGGTDSYEQYF.

The rearrangement uses TRBV5-1 and TRBJ2-3; TRBD1 agrees at 10 bases. Germline V gives CDR1 SGHRS, CDR2 YFSETQ. V lost 0 bases to trimming and J lost 2 bases; unmatched junction nucleotides: 3. The CDR3 totals 16 residues. The CDR3 DNA sequence: TGCGCCAGCAGCTTGGGTGGGACAGGGGTCACAGATACGCAGTATTTT. Residues: CASSLGGTGVTDTQYF.

The chain has TRBV6-2 or TRBV6-3 and TRBJ2-2, with 7 bases matching TRBD2. Germline V lookup: CDR1 MNHEY, CDR2 SVGEGT. Trimming removed 0 bases from V and 5 bases from J; junction bases left unmatched: 6. The CDR3 runs 16 residues. CDR3: CASSYSGGERTGELFF. CDR3 DNA sequence: TGTGCCAGCAGTTACTCGGGAGGGGAGAGAACCGGGGAGCTGTTTTTT.

This clone was counted a single time. The gene calls are TRBV5-6 and TRBJ1-1; maybe TRBD1 (6 bases). Trimming cost V 0 bases and J 1 base, with 13 bases left between them. The CDR3 runs to 16 residues. Germline V gives CDR1 SGHDT, CDR2 YYEEEE. CDR3 residues: CASSLVGRTANTEAFF. The CDR3 DNA sequence: TGTGCCAGCAGCTTGGTGGGCAGGACAGCGAACACTGAAGCTTTCTTT.

The V gene is TRBV29-1, the J gene TRBJ2-7, with 8 bases fitting TRBD1. After removal of 8 bases from V and 1 base from J, the junction contained 10 bases not matched to a gene. CDR3 size: 14 residues. Germline V lookup: CDR1 SQVTM, CDR2 ANQGSEA. CDR3: CSLGWGQESYEQYF. CDR3 nucleotides: TGCAGCCTGGGTTGGGGACAGGAATCCTACGAGCAGTACTTC.

The J gene is TRBJ1-6, the V gene TRBV4-1; D is undetermined. The germline V gene has CDR1 MGHRA and CDR2 YSYEKL. This CDR3 contains 14 residues. Trimming cost V 3 bases and J 7 bases, with 10 bases left between them. The CDR3 bases are TGCGCCAGCAGCCATGCCAGCATCAATTCACCCCTCCACTTT. This gives the protein CASSHASINSPLHF.

This rearrangement joins TRBV6-4 to TRBJ2-2, with TRBD2 as a possible D gene (6 bases). Per the germline V gene, CDR1 is MRHNA and CDR2 is SNTAGT. The CDR3 has 14 amino acids. The V and J ends lost 5 bases and 7 bases respectively, with 14 bases between them. The CDR3 region has the DNA TGTGCCAGCAGTCACCGGCAGGAGGGCGGGGAGCTGTTTTTT. Its translation is CASSHRQEGGELFF.

The chain links TRBV12-3 or TRBV12-4 to TRBJ2-7; 9 positions match TRBD2. The CDR3 sequence is 13 residues long. The trim removed 3 bases at V and 5 bases at J, leaving 2 bases unmatched. The CDR3 protein is CASSLGLAHEQYF. The CDR3 DNA follows: TGTGCCAGCAGTTTGGGACTAGCCCACGAGCAGTACTTC.

J is TRBJ1-5 and V is TRBV2; a possible D gene is TRBD1 (5 bases). Germline CDR1 and CDR2: SNHLY and FYNNEI. The CDR3 extends over 15 amino acids. V lost 7 bases to trimming and J lost 3 bases, with 16 bases between them. Here the CDR3 DNA reads TGTGCCAGCATGGGCCGGGACGCCAACAATCAGCCCCAGCATTTT. This gives the protein CASMGRDANNQPQHF.

The chain employs TRBV18 and TRBJ2-7; the match to TRBD1 covers 8 bases. Losses at the gene ends were 2 bases for V and 3 bases for J; bases not matched to a gene: 6. This CDR3 has 15 amino acids. Germline-derived CDR1 and CDR2 are KGHSH and LQKENI. CDR3 region: CASSPLDRADYEQYF. CDR3 nucleotide sequence: TGTGCCAGCTCACCATTGGACAGGGCGGACTACGAGCAGTACTTC.

The CDR3 nucleotides are TGTGCCAGCAGGGCATCCAGTCTTGGTGAGCAGTTCTTC. This translates into CASRASSLGEQFF. The V and J genes are TRBV2 and TRBJ2-1; the D is unclear. The CDR3 has 13 residues. Trimming removed 6 bases at V and 9 bases at J, with 15 bases between. CDR1 is SNHLY, CDR2 FYNNEI, per germline.

This rearrangement joins TRBV7-9 to TRBJ2-7; maybe TRBD1 (6 bases). V lost 3 bases, J lost 1 base, and 7 bases lay in between. Germline assignment: CDR1 SEHNR and CDR2 FQNEAQ (reference sequence). CDR3 length: 13 amino acids. The CDR3 DNA is TGTGCCAGCAGCTTCCAGGGGTCCTACGAGCAGTACTTC. Translating it yields CASSFQGSYEQYF.

The sample holds a few counts of this clone. V gene TRBV6-4 combines with J gene TRBJ2-1, with TRBD2 matching 10 bases. Germline V gene lookup returns CDR1 MRHNA and CDR2 SNTAGT. Trimming removed 0 bases from V and 7 bases from J; junction bases left unmatched: 3. This CDR3 is built from 15 residues. The CDR3 DNA sequence: TGTGCCAGCAGTGACTCAGCGGGGGGGCAGAATGAGCAGTTCTTC. Amino acid sequence: CASSDSAGGQNEQFF.

The chain links TRBV20-1 to TRBJ2-1; D is undetermined. The germline V and J ends were trimmed by 3 bases and 6 bases, with 12 bases remaining between them. The CDR3 runs to 13 residues. Germline assignment: CDR1 DFQATT and CDR2 SNEGSKA (reference sequence). The CDR3 coding sequence is TGCAGTGCTAGTATGCCCGCCGCCAATGAGCAGTTCTTC. Protein product: CSASMPAANEQFF.

The genes are TRBV7-2 and TRBJ2-5, with 8 bases aligning to TRBD2. Germline V gene lookup returns CDR1 SGHTA and CDR2 FQGNSA. This CDR3 is 15 amino acids long. V lost 5 bases and J lost 2; bases outside the gene matches: 7. This chain's CDR3 is CASSPRGAWQETQYF. DNA for the CDR3: TGTGCCAGCAGCCCGCGGGGGGCTTGGCAAGAGACCCAGTACTTC.

The gene calls are TRBV27 and TRBJ2-3, with D tentatively TRBD1 (6 bases). V lost 6 bases, J lost 4 bases, and 20 bases lay in between. Germline CDR1 MNHEY, CDR2 SMNVEV (reference sequence). The CDR3 contains 16 residues. CDR3 region: CASSPLGQGKSDTQYF. The DNA for the CDR3 is TGTGCCAGCAGCCCACTGGGGCAGGGGAAGTCAGATACGCAGTATTTT.

J is TRBJ2-1 and V is TRBV9; TRBD1 matches at 7 bases. CDR3 length: 18 amino acids. The V and J ends lost 3 bases and 2 bases, in that order; junction bases with no gene match: 14. Germline V gene sequence: CDR1 SGDLS, CDR2 YYNGEE. The CDR3 nucleotides read TGTGCCAGCAGCGCCCCCCGTCTAAGACAGGGCACCTACAATGAGCAGTTCTTC. Its translation: CASSAPRLRQGTYNEQFF.